The 26 T cell receptor beta chains below all came from one sample that was sequenced in a study of T cells in Graves' hyperthyroidism and ophthalmopathy. The investigators amplified TCR beta CDR3 regions from RNA transcripts. Using the HTBI primer set, a first-round RT-PCR was run on the TCR CDR3. Each CDR3 protein gets one entry after TCRdb re-called the multiplex PCR reads with MiXCR. The sample includes a few hundred thousand distinct CDR3 sequences, 15% to 19% seen only once; the top ten take approximately 7%. Material for sequencing was blood. Receptors originate from a woman in her twenties or thirties with Graves' hyperthyroidism.

The genes are TRBV12-3 or TRBV12-4 and TRBJ2-1; tentatively, D is TRBD1 (5 bases). This CDR3 spans 16 amino acids. V was shortened by 3 bases and J by 3 bases, with 15 bases between the two germline ends. Written as DNA, the CDR3 is TGTGCCAGCAGTTTTCGTAGGGGATTTAACTACAATGAGCAGTTCTTC. Encoded protein: CASSFRRGFNYNEQFF.

V usage is TRBV30 and J usage is TRBJ2-1; 8 bases line up with TRBD1. Per the germline V gene, CDR1 is GTSNPN and CDR2 is SVGIG (reference sequence). The CDR3 spans 16 residues. V trimming: 3 bases; J trimming: 7 bases; junction bases outside the gene matches: 14. In nucleotides, the CDR3 is TGTGCCTGGAGCTGGACCGCAGGGGGCGGCGGGAATGAGCAGTTCTTC. Translating it yields CAWSWTAGGGGNEQFF. Based on the CDR3 plus reference TRBV30 and TRBJ2-1, the full variable domain is SQTIHQWPATLVQPVGSPLSLECTVEGTSNPNLYWYRQAAGRGLQLLFYSVGIGQISSEVPQNLSASRPQDRQFILSSKKLLLSDSGFYLCAWSWTAGGGGNEQFFGPGTRLTVL.

This clonotype occurred a few times. The rearrangement links TRBV27 to TRBJ2-3, with D tentatively TRBD1 (5 bases). CDR1 and CDR2 (germline): MNHEY, SMNVEV (reference sequence). V lost 3 bases and J lost 5, with 12 bases in between. The CDR3 runs to 14 residues. The CDR3 nucleotides read TGTGCCAGCAGTTTCGGCAGGGCGATAGATACGCAGTATTTT. It translates to CASSFGRAIDTQYF.

This clonotype was seen only a few times. The chain recombines TRBV5-8 with TRBJ2-7, with 12 positions matching TRBD2. This CDR3 region has 14 residues. CDR1 and CDR2 (germline): SGHTS, YDEGEE. With 3 bases clipped from V and 6 bases from J, the junction kept 4 bases outside the gene matches. The CDR3 spells CASSSATSGSEQYF. The CDR3 DNA reads TGTGCCAGCAGCTCCGCGACTAGCGGGAGCGAGCAGTACTTC.

The rearrangement uses TRBV27 and TRBJ2-5, with D unresolved. Germline loops: CDR1 MNHEY, CDR2 SMNVEV (reference sequence). The CDR3 length is 13 residues. The V end was cut by 3 bases, the J end by 1 base, with 6 bases between. CDR3 DNA sequence: TGTGCCAGCAGTTTCCGGGCCCAAGAGACCCAGTACTTC. Translated, it gives CASSFRAQETQYF.

CDR3 amino acids: CASSPTSGGVYEQYF. CDR3 nucleotides: TGCGCCAGCAGCCCGACTAGCGGAGGGGTCTACGAGCAGTACTTC. The J gene is TRBJ2-7, the V gene TRBV5-1, with 9 bases that match TRBD2. V trimming: 4 bases; J trimming: 3 bases; junction bases outside the gene matches: 8. CDR1 SGHRS and CDR2 YFSETQ come from the germline V gene. The CDR3 consists of 15 residues. Combining the CDR3 with reference TRBV5-1 and TRBJ2-7 gives the whole variable domain KAGVTQTPRYLIKTRGQQVTLSCSPISGHRSVSWYQQTPGQGLQFLFEYFSETQRNKGNFPGRFSGRQFSNSRSEMNVSTLELGDSALYLCASSPTSGGVYEQYFGPGTRLTVT.

The table lists this clonotype with many counts. The V gene is TRBV2, the J gene TRBJ2-3; 7 nucleotides line up with TRBD2. Trimming took 4 bases from V and 2 from J; bases not matched to a gene: 3. The CDR3 length is 14 residues. Germline assignment: CDR1 SNHLY and CDR2 FYNNEI. As DNA, the CDR3 is TGTGCCAGCAGTGGGGGACTACACACAGATACGCAGTATTTT. Encoded protein: CASSGGLHTDTQYF.

At least ten counts were recorded for this clonotype. The V gene is TRBV12-3 or TRBV12-4, the J gene TRBJ2-2, with TRBD1 matching 9 bases. Trimming took 8 bases from V and 3 from J; bases not matched to a gene: 7. This CDR3 contains 15 residues. The CDR3 DNA reads as TGTGCCAGCGCCCCCCGGGACAGGGACACCGGGGAGCTGTTTTTT. Protein sequence: CASAPRDRDTGELFF.

This clonotype was counted once. The chain employs TRBV7-2 and TRBJ2-1; possibly TRBD1 for D (5 bases). Trimming took 2 bases from V and 4 from J, leaving 9 bases between them. CDR3 length: 14 residues. Germline V CDR1 and CDR2: SGHTA, FQGNSA. In DNA form, the CDR3 reads TGTGCCAGCAGCTTAATCAGGGCATACAATGAGCAGTTCTTC. Its translation: CASSLIRAYNEQFF. Together with reference TRBV7-2 and TRBJ2-1, the CDR3 gives the full variable domain: GAGVSQSPSNKVTEKGKDVELRCDPISGHTALYWYRQSLGQGLEFLIYFQGNSAPDKSGLPSDRFSAERTGGSVSTLTIQRTQQEDSAVYLCASSLIRAYNEQFFGPGTRLTVL.

This clonotype has a count of ten or more. The chain recombines TRBV5-1 with TRBJ2-1; D is perhaps TRBD2 (5 bases). Trimming cost V 4 bases and J 6 bases, with 11 bases left between them. Looked up from germline, CDR1 is SGHRS and CDR2 is YFSETQ. The CDR3 is 13 amino acids. CDR3 sequence reads: CASSTGNPNEQFF. In DNA, the CDR3 is TGCGCCAGCAGCACGGGAAACCCCAATGAGCAGTTCTTC.

This clonotype was seen many times. This chain joins TRBV28 and TRBJ2-7; 7 positions match TRBD2. CDR1 MDHEN and CDR2 SYDVKM come from the germline V gene. The CDR3 contains 14 residues. J lost 3 bases, V lost 4 bases, and 6 bases had no gene match. The CDR3 DNA is TGTGCCAGCAGTTCGTCTAGCGGAGTCTACGAGCAGTACTTC. Its translation is CASSSSSGVYEQYF.

This clonotype was detected a few times. The chain uses TRBV18 and TRBJ2-3; D is uncertain. Trimming pared 0 bases from V and 0 bases from J, leaving 10 bases between. This CDR3 is 16 amino acids long. Germline CDR1 is KGHSH and CDR2 is LQKENI. CDR3 residues: CASSPPSRPSTDTQYF. The CDR3 nucleotides read TGTGCCAGCTCACCACCGTCGCGACCTAGCACAGATACGCAGTATTTT. The whole variable domain, remainder taken from reference TRBV18 and TRBJ2-3, is NAGVMQNPRHLVRRRGQEARLRCSPMKGHSHVYWYRQLPEEGLKFMVYLQKENIIDESGMPKERFSAEFPKEGPSILRIQQVVRGDSAAYFCASSPPSRPSTDTQYFGPGTRLTVL.

The genes are TRBV2 and TRBJ2-7; 15 bases fit TRBD2. V gave up 4 bases and J gave up 4 bases; unmatched junction bases: 8. This CDR3 has 17 amino acids. Germline V gene lookup returns CDR1 SNHLY and CDR2 FYNNEI. The CDR3 coding sequence is TGTGCCAGCAGTGCCGAACCGGGACTAGCGGGAGGTTACGAGCAGTACTTC. It codes for CASSAEPGLAGGYEQYF.

This clonotype was seen only a few times. The rearrangement uses TRBV5-1 and TRBJ2-5, with D perhaps being TRBD1 or TRBD2 (6 bases each). V was trimmed by 5 bases and J by 2 bases, leaving 13 bases between them. CDR3 length: 14 amino acids. Per germline, CDR1 SGHRS and CDR2 YFSETQ. This CDR3 reads CASSYRGPQETQYF. For the CDR3, the DNA is TGCGCCAGCAGTTACCGGGGGCCGCAAGAGACCCAGTACTTC. Supplemented by reference TRBV5-1 and TRBJ2-5, the full variable domain reads KAGVTQTPRYLIKTRGQQVTLSCSPISGHRSVSWYQQTPGQGLQFLFEYFSETQRNKGNFPGRFSGRQFSNSRSEMNVSTLELGDSALYLCASSYRGPQETQYFGPGTRLLVL.

This chain joins TRBV5-1 and TRBJ2-1; TRBD2 matches at 10 bases. Per the germline V gene, CDR1 is SGHRS and CDR2 is YFSETQ. This CDR3 has 14 amino acids. Trimming cost V 5 bases and J 9 bases; bases outside gene matches: 8. The CDR3 protein is CASRVGLAFGEQFF. The CDR3 DNA follows: TGCGCCAGCAGGGTGGGACTAGCGTTCGGTGAGCAGTTCTTC.

This clonotype was found many times. The chain carries TRBV27 and TRBJ2-5; D uncertain. The CDR3 loop spans 13 amino acids. Trimming shortened V by 0 bases and J by 1 base, and 3 bases separated the two germline ends. Per germline, CDR1 MNHEY and CDR2 SMNVEV (reference sequence). The CDR3 loop reads CASSLSRQETQYF. Here the CDR3 DNA reads TGTGCCAGCAGTTTATCTCGCCAAGAGACCCAGTACTTC.

The genes are TRBV20-1 and TRBJ2-7, with 7 positions matching TRBD2. V lost 0 bases and J lost 3; bases outside the gene matches: 8. The CDR3 runs to 15 residues. The V gene's germline CDR1 is DFQATT and CDR2 SNEGSKA (reference sequence). The CDR3 spells CSARDSAGVSYEQYF. The CDR3 DNA follows: TGCAGTGCTAGAGATTCCGCGGGAGTGAGCTACGAGCAGTACTTC.

The genes are TRBV6-5 and TRBJ1-5, with D possibly being TRBD1 (5 bases). CDR1 and CDR2 from the germline V gene are MNHEY and SVGAGI. This CDR3 has 16 residues. The V gene lost 0 bases and the J gene lost 1 base, with 10 bases spanning the gap. The CDR3 loop reads CASSYSQGPSNQPQHF. CDR3 bases: TGTGCCAGCAGTTACTCCCAGGGACCAAGCAATCAGCCCCAGCATTTT.

This clonotype appeared a few times. V gene TRBV20-1 combines with J gene TRBJ2-7; TRBD1 matches 9 bases. This CDR3 has 16 residues. J was trimmed by 2 bases and V by 0 bases; bases with no gene match: 8. The germline V gene encodes CDR1 DFQATT and CDR2 SNEGSKA (reference sequence). The CDR3, as DNA: TGCAGTGCTAGAGATCACAGGGGGCGGCAACCCTACGAGCAGTACTTC. Its translation: CSARDHRGRQPYEQYF.

This clonotype was found many times. This sequence joins TRBV3-1 and TRBJ2-1, with TRBD2 identical over 10 bases. V dropped 3 bases and J dropped 2; count of bases not matched to a gene: 4. Germline V gene sequence: CDR1 LGHDT, CDR2 YNNKEL (reference sequence). The CDR3 totals 16 residues. The DNA for the CDR3 is TGTGCCAGCAGCCATACCGGGACTAGCGCCTACAATGAGCAGTTCTTC. As protein: CASSHTGTSAYNEQFF.

The sample holds many counts of this clonotype. The genes are TRBV27 and TRBJ2-5; no reliable D call. The V end was cut by 5 bases, the J end by 2 bases, with 12 bases between. CDR1 and CDR2 from the germline V gene are MNHEY and SMNVEV (reference sequence). The CDR3 is made up of 14 amino acids. CDR3 DNA sequence: TGTGCCAGCAGTGTGGGAAGAGAGCAAGAGACCCAGTACTTC. Protein sequence: CASSVGREQETQYF.

This clonotype was recorded many times. The gene calls are TRBV11-2 and TRBJ1-2, with a tentative D call TRBD1 (6 bases). CDR1 SGHAT and CDR2 FQNNGV come from the germline V gene. The CDR3 is 16 amino acids. The V end lost 4 bases, the J end lost 3 bases, and 18 bases lay between the germline ends. CDR3 sequence: CASSSAGASGYYGYTF. As DNA, the CDR3 is TGTGCCAGCAGCTCCGCGGGGGCCTCAGGGTACTATGGCTACACCTTC. Based on the CDR3 plus reference TRBV11-2 and TRBJ1-2, the full variable domain is EAGVAQSPRYKIIEKRQSVAFWCNPISGHATLYWYQQILGQGPKLLIQFQNNGVVDDSQLPKDRFSAERLKGVDSTLKIQPAKLEDSAVYLCASSSAGASGYYGYTFGSGTRLTVV.

This clonotype was seen repeatedly, ten times or more. This sequence joins TRBV7-3 and TRBJ2-2, with D perhaps being TRBD1 or TRBD2 (5 bases each). The V and J ends lost 5 bases and 7 bases respectively, with 11 bases between them. The CDR3 runs 13 residues. CDR1 is SGHTA, CDR2 FQGTGA, per germline. The CDR3, as DNA: TGTGCCAGCAGCGCCAGGGAGCTCGGGGAGCTGTTTTTT. It yields the protein CASSARELGELFF. Supplemented by reference TRBV7-3 and TRBJ2-2, the full variable domain reads GAGVSQTPSNKVTEKGKYVELRCDPISGHTALYWYRQSLGQGPEFLIYFQGTGAADDSGLPNDRFFAVRPEGSVSTLKIQRTERGDSAVYLCASSARELGELFFGEGSRLTVL.

This clonotype was detected many times. This rearrangement joins TRBV5-6 to TRBJ2-7, with TRBD2 identical over 10 bases. The CDR3 loop spans 16 amino acids. The V segment lost 4 bases and the J segment 2 bases; nucleotides outside the gene matches: 9. CDR1 and CDR2 (germline): SGHDT, YYEEEE. The CDR3 DNA reads as TGTGCCAGCAGCGCCACACTAGCGGGAAGAACCTACGAGCAGTACTTC. Amino acids: CASSATLAGRTYEQYF.

DNA of the CDR3: TGCGCCAGCAGCCGCCGAGAGGGATGGAACACAGATACGCAGTATTTT. This sequence encodes CASSRREGWNTDTQYF. V is TRBV5-1 and J is TRBJ2-3; weak D call: TRBD2 (5 bases). The V gene lost 4 bases and the J gene lost 2 bases, with 17 bases spanning the gap. Germline loops: CDR1 SGHRS, CDR2 YFSETQ. The CDR3 loop spans 16 amino acids.

The chain joins TRBV5-1 to TRBJ2-1; TRBD2 matches 9 bases. CDR3 size: 17 residues. Germline CDR1 and CDR2: SGHRS and YFSETQ. The J segment lost 0 bases and the V segment lost 0 bases, leaving 4 bases of the junction unmatched. CDR3 in amino acids: CASSLDHSGSSYNEQFF. In DNA form, the CDR3 reads TGCGCCAGCAGCTTGGACCATAGCGGGAGCTCCTACAATGAGCAGTTCTTC.